Listed below are T cell receptor beta chains from one sample, sequenced in a study of shared clonotypes between healthy human individuals. Sequencing used immunoSEQ multiplex PCR; TCRdb keeps in-frame clones, though not all of them. The repertoire holds about 320,000 clones, with roughly 87% as singletons. The sample consisted of memory CD8+ T cells sorted from blood. All receptors come from a man aged 18 to 35 in good health. CDR3s include the opening cysteine and the closing phenylalanine or tryptophan.

v_gene: TRBV30
CDR3aa: CAWGTGQNTGELFF

v_gene: TRBV6-1
CDR3aa: CASSEALTAYYEQYF

v_gene: TRBV6-5
CDR3aa: CASFDRGLPTEAFF

v_gene: TRBV9
CDR3aa: CASSASTSASPNYGYTF

v_gene: TRBV11-2
CDR3aa: CASSLVQGAFYEQYF

v_gene: TRBV7-9
CDR3aa: CASSPPRRGQVNTEAFF

v_gene: TRBV7-9
CDR3aa: CASSPRQGSNQPQHF

v_gene: TRBV4-3
CDR3aa: CASSQDGWEGSYNEQFF

v_gene: TRBV29-1
CDR3aa: CSVPSPPQSEQFF

v_gene: TRBV5-6
CDR3aa: CASSQLQVGWDTQYF

v_gene: TRBV5-5
CDR3aa: CASSLEGGAGNTIYF

v_gene: TRBV9
CDR3aa: CASSVAGREAEAFF

v_gene: TRBV12-5
CDR3aa: CASGRKGVTEAFF

v_gene: TRBV6-5
CDR3aa: CASSQSVDSYNEQFF

v_gene: TRBV7-9
CDR3aa: CASSSGRTEAFF

v_gene: TRBV19
CDR3aa: CASSTLAGVETQYF

v_gene: TRBV6-5
CDR3aa: CASTASGRGNTEAFF

v_gene: TRBV28
CDR3aa: CASGDPSYEQYF

v_gene: TRBV7-9
CDR3aa: CASSFSSGQETQYF

v_gene: TRBV4-1
CDR3aa: CASSQAGTAYGYTF

v_gene: TRBV28
CDR3aa: CASSLRDSLHYEQYF

v_gene: TRBV5-4
CDR3aa: CASSLEYPVGARKTQYF

v_gene: TRBV5-1
CDR3aa: CASSPRLAYSQETQYF

v_gene: TRBV11-2
CDR3aa: CASRLAGTGELFF

v_gene: TRBV5-6
CDR3aa: CASSYDRSYEQYF

v_gene: TRBV13
CDR3aa: CASSSTGGLSPEQYF

v_gene: TRBV5-6
CDR3aa: CASSVNQGYTEAFF

v_gene: TRBV9
CDR3aa: CASSVYVRQIKETQYF

v_gene: TRBV30
CDR3aa: CAWARDRESLTF

v_gene: TRBV9
CDR3aa: CASSTQTPRDTQYF

v_gene: TRBV7-9
CDR3aa: CASGPLGLAGETQYF

v_gene: TRBV12-5
CDR3aa: CASGLVSGTSGDNEQFF

v_gene: TRBV5-4
CDR3aa: CASMFRGAQETQYF

v_gene: TRBV7-9
CDR3aa: CASSLSSTGELFF

v_gene: TRBV9
CDR3aa: CASSVEGSGGYQTGELFF

v_gene: TRBV9
CDR3aa: CASSAYRAGSYNEQFF

v_gene: TRBV7-6
CDR3aa: CASSLGHGTAIGLNQPQHF

v_gene: TRBV11-2
CDR3aa: CASSWGDGSYTF

v_gene: TRBV7-2
CDR3aa: CASSLRGVAYEQYF

v_gene: TRBV10-3
CDR3aa: CAIGPGDTQYF

v_gene: TRBV9
CDR3aa: CASSLRGGENQPQHF

v_gene: TRBV28
CDR3aa: CASARRAGTPSKNEQFF

v_gene: TRBV4-1
CDR3aa: CASSQDPIAGGNNEQFF

v_gene: TRBV6-5
CDR3aa: CASSYDVGATNEKLFF